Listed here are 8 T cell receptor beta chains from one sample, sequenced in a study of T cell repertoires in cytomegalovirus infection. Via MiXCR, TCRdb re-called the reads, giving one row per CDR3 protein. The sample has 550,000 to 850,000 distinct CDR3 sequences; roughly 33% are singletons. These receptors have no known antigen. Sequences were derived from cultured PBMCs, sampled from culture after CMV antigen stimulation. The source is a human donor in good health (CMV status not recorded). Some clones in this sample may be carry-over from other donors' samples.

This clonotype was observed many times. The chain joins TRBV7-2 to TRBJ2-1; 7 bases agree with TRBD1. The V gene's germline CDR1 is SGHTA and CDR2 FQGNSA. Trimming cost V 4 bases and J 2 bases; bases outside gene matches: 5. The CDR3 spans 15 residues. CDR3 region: CASSSTGFPYNEQFF. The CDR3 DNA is TGTGCCAGCAGCTCGACAGGGTTTCCCTACAATGAGCAGTTCTTC.

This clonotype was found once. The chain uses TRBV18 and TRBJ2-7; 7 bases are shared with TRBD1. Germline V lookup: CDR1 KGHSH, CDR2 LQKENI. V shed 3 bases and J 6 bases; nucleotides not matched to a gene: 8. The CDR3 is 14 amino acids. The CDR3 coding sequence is TGTGCCAGCTCACCGACAGGGTTACAGACCGAGCAGTACTTC. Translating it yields CASSPTGLQTEQYF.

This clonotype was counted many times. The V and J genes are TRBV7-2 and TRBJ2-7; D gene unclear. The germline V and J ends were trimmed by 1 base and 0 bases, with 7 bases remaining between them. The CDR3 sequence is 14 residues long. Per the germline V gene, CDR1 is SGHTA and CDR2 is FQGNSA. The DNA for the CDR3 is TGTGCCAGCAGCTTAGGTACAATCTCCTACGAGCAGTACTTC. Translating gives CASSLGTISYEQYF.

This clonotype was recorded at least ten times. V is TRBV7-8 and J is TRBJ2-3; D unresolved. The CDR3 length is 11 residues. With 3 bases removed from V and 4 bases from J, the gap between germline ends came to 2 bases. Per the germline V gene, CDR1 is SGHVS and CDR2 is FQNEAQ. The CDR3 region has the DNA TGTGCCAGCAGCTTTGCAGATACGCAGTATTTT. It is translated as CASSFADTQYF.

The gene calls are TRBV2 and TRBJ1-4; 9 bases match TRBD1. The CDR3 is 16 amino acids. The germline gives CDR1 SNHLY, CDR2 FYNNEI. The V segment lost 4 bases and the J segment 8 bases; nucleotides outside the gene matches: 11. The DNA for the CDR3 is TGTGCCAGCAGTGGTCGGACAGGGGTGCTGAGCGAAAAACTGTTTTTT. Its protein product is CASSGRTGVLSEKLFF.

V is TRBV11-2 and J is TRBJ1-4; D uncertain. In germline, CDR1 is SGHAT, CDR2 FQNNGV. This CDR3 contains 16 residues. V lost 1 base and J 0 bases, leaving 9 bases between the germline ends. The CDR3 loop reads CASSLGSVTTNEKLFF. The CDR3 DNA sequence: TGTGCCAGCAGCTTAGGCTCCGTAACAACTAATGAAAAACTGTTTTTT.

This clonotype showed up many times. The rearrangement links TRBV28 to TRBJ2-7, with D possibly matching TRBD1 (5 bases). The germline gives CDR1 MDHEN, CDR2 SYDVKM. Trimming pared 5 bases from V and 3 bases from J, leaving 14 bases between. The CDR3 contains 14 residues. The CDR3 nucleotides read TGTGCCAGCAGTACACCGGACACAAACTACGAGCAGTACTTC. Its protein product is CASSTPDTNYEQYF.

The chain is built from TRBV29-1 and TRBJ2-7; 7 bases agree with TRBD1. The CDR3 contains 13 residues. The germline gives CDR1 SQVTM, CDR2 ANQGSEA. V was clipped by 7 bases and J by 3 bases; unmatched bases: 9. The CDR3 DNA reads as TGCAGCGCACTTACAGGGGCCTACTACGAGCAGTACTTC. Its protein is CSALTGAYYEQYF.